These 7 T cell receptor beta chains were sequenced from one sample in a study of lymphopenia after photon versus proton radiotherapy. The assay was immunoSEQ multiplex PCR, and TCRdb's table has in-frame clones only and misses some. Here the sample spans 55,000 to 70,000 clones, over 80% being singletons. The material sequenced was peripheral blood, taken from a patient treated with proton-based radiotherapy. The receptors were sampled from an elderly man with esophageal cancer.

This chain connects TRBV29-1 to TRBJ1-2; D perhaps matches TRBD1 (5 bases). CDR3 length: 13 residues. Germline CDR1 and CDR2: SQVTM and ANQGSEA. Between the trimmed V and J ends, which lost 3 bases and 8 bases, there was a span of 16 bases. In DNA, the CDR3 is TGCAGCGTTGAGGGGACGCAAAATCCAGGCTACACCTTC. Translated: CSVEGTQNPGYTF.

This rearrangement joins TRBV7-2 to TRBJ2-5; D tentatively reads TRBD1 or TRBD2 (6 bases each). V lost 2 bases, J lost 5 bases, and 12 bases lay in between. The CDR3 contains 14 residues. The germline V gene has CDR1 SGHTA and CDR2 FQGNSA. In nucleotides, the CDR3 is TGTGCCAGCAGCTTAAACGGGGGCCGGGAGACCCAGTACTTC. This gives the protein CASSLNGGRETQYF.

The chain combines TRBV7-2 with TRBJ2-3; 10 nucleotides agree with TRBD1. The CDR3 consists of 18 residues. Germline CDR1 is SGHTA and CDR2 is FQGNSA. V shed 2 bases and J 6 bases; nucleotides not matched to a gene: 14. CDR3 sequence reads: CASSLFRRTGGTHDTQYF. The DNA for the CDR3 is TGTGCCAGCAGCTTATTTAGGCGGACAGGGGGGACACACGATACGCAGTATTTT.

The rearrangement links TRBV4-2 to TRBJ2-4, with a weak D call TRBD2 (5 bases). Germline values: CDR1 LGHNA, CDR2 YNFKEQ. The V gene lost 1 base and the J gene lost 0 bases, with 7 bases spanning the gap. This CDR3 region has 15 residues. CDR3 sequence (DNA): TGTGCCAGCAGCCAAGCCGGACTAGCCAAAAACATTCAGTACTTC. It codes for CASSQAGLAKNIQYF.

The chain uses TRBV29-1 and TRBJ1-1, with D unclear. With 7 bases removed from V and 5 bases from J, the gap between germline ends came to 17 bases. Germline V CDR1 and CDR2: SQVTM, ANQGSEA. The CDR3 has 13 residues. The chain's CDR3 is CSGQTSQGTEAFF. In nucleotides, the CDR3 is TGCAGCGGGCAGACATCTCAAGGGACTGAAGCTTTCTTT. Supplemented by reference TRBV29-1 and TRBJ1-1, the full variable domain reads SAVISQKPSRDICQRGTSLTIQCQVDSQVTMMFWYRQQPGQSLTLIATANQGSEATYESGFVIDKFPISRPNLTFSTLTVSNMSPEDSSIYLCSGQTSQGTEAFFGQGTRLTVV.

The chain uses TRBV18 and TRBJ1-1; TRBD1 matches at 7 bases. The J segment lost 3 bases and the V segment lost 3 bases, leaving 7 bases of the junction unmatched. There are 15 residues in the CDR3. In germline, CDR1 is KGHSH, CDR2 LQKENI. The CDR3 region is CASSPDGQGDTEAFF. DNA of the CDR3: TGTGCCAGCTCACCTGATGGGCAGGGGGACACTGAAGCTTTCTTT.

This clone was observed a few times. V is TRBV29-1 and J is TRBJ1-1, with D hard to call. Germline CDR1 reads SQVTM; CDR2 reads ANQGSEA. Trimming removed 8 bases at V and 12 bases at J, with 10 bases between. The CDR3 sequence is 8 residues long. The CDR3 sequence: CSIGEPFF. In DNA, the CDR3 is TGCAGCATTGGGGAGCCTTTCTTT.